Below, 2 T cell receptor beta chains from the same sample are listed, as sequenced in a study of T-cell memory formation after mild COVID-19. Using its own MiXCR run on the 5' RACE reads, TCRdb lists one record per CDR3 protein. This table has fewer than 350,000 distinct CDR3 sequences, roughly 18% appearing once. Input material: PBMCs or a T cell subset sorted from them (not recorded which). These receptors originate from a man between 18 and 35 years old who had mild COVID-19 (a few samples of this study predate the infection). Cell type and time point are not known.

This clonotype was seen a few times. The rearrangement joins TRBV7-3 to TRBJ2-3; 12 bases match TRBD2. V was clipped by 4 bases and J by 6 bases; unmatched bases: 5. The CDR3 consists of 15 residues. Germline CDR1 and CDR2: SGHTA and FQGTGA. The CDR3 DNA reads TGTGCCAGCAGCTCTAGCGGGGGGGTAGCTGATACGCAGTATTTT. Translated, it gives CASSSSGGVADTQYF.

Only a few counts were recorded for this clonotype. The J gene is TRBJ2-7, the V gene TRBV6-2 or TRBV6-3; no clear D gene. The CDR3 is made up of 11 amino acids. Trimming removed 11 bases at V and 2 bases at J, with 10 bases between. Per germline, CDR1 MNHEY and CDR2 SVGEGT. The DNA for the CDR3 is TGTGCCGTCGGGTACCCCTACGAGCAGTACTTC. It encodes CAVGYPYEQYF.